What follows is one T cell receptor beta chain and its context. Trimming stripped 2 bases from V and 4 bases from J, with 15 bases between. Germline CDR1 and CDR2: MDHEN and SYDVKM. This CDR3 has 15 residues. This entry belongs to a study of OX40 agonist ivuxolimab in advanced cancers. Clones were read by immunoSEQ multiplex PCR, and TCRdb kept only the in-frame ones, dropping some. The data show 50,000 to 75,000 clones, with roughly 88% seen just once and approximately 1.1% held by the top ten. The rearrangement joins TRBV28 to TRBJ2-7, with a possible D match to TRBD2 (6 bases). This specimen consisted of CD4+ or CD8+ T cells sorted from blood, obtained in a trial of the OX40 agonist ivuxolimab. This receptor was obtained from an adult with an advanced solid tumor such as melanoma, head and neck, liver or kidney cancer. CDR3 in amino acids: CASSLDFPGEYEQYF. The CDR3 DNA is TGTGCCAGCAGTTTAGACTTTCCGGGAGAGTACGAGCAGTACTTC.